The clone carrying this TCR beta chain was counted a single time. Its specificity is not known. The data are from a study of human thymus T cells. Study results and limitations: Unrelated individuals were reported by related research to share highly overlapping thymic repertoires. Thymic and blood repertoires seemed to show skewed V and J gene use.

J was trimmed by 0 bases and V by 5 bases; bases with no gene match: 3. There are 14 residues in the CDR3. The V gene's germline CDR1 is SGHNT and CDR2 YENEEA. The thymus was resected at corrective cardiac surgery. Infants, healthy and Finnish, who were having corrective surgery for congenital heart defects served as donors. Data came from immunoSEQ multiplex PCR; TCRdb stores just in-frame clones and leaves some out. The sample has roughly 86,000 clones, roughly 96% seen once. The chain has TRBV11-3 and TRBJ1-1, with 7 bases that match TRBD1. The sample was thymus tissue. This receptor was taken from a boy under three years old with a congenital heart defect but otherwise immunologically healthy. The CDR3 DNA follows: TGTGCCAGCAGCCAGGGACAGATGAACACTGAAGCTTTCTTT. Translation: CASSQGQMNTEAFF.